These T cell receptor beta chains were read from a single sample in a study of T cells after yellow fever vaccination. TCRdb recomputed calls from the 5' RACE reads with MiXCR, one row per CDR3 protein. The sample has 150,000 to 200,000 distinct CDR3 sequences, about a tenth seen once. The material sequenced was CD8+ T cells sorted from PBMCs, taken 45 days after the yellow fever booster vaccination. The receptors originated from a man aged 18 to 29 who received the YFV17D yellow fever vaccine. Each CDR3 is given with its conserved first and last residue. D genes are given only for firm matches. The listing skips clone size in some rows; elsewhere it reads once, few, many or a size class.

D	V	size	J	DNA	CDR3
TRBD2	TRBV25-1	NA	TRBJ2-3	TGTGCCAGCAGTGAAGATGCTAGCGGGGGACCAACAGATACGCAGTATTTT	CASSEDASGGPTDTQYF
NA	TRBV5-1	NA	TRBJ1-2	TGCGCCAGCAGGACCAATCCGACAGGCTTGAGAGGCTACACCTTC	CASRTNPTGLRGYTF
NA	TRBV29-1	NA	TRBJ2-1	TGCAGCGTTGTTTGGGGGTCAGGTGAGCAGTTCTTC	CSVVWGSGEQFF
NA	TRBV6-5	NA	TRBJ2-7	TGTGCCAGCAGTTACTCGCCCCAATACGAGCAGTACTTC	CASSYSPQYEQYF
NA	TRBV28	NA	TRBJ1-5	TGTGCCAGCAGCGATCGAGGGGAAGGGAATCAGCCCCAGCATTTT	CASSDRGEGNQPQHF
TRBD1	TRBV7-8	NA	TRBJ2-1	TGTGCCAGCAGCTCCCGGGACAGGGAGGGGGTATCCTACAATGAGCAGTTCTTC	CASSSRDREGVSYNEQFF
TRBD1	TRBV5-1	NA	TRBJ1-1	TGCGCCAGCAGCGAAGACAGGGTGGGGACTGAAGCTTTCTTT	CASSEDRVGTEAFF
NA	TRBV4-3	few	TRBJ1-2	TGCGCCAGCAGCCAAGATCTTAGCGGGCCCGCTAACTATGGCTACACCTTC	CASSQDLSGPANYGYTF
TRBD1	TRBV12-5	few	TRBJ1-5	TGTGCTAGTGCCCCGACTGTCGGGACAGGGTCTTGGCCCCAGCATTTT	CASAPTVGTGSWPQHF
NA	TRBV29-1	few	TRBJ1-1	TGCAGCGCCCTTGGGAACACTGAAGCTTTCTTT	CSALGNTEAFF
TRBD1	TRBV6-5	few	TRBJ2-5	TGTGCCAGCAGACCTGGGACAGGGCCGTTAGAGACCCAGTACTTC	CASRPGTGPLETQYF
TRBD1	TRBV7-8	few	TRBJ2-6	TGTGCCAGCAGCTTAGCCCTACAGGGGACCCCTTCTGGGGCCAACGTCCTGACTTTC	CASSLALQGTPSGANVLTF
NA	TRBV10-3	NA	TRBJ1-4	TGTGCCATCAGTGGAAGCGAAGGGACAACTAATGAAAAACTGTTTTTT	CAISGSEGTTNEKLFF
TRBD1	TRBV9	NA	TRBJ2-3	TGTGCCAGCAGCCCAAGAACAGGGGTCAGCACAGATACGCAGTATTTT	CASSPRTGVSTDTQYF
TRBD1	TRBV29-1	NA	TRBJ1-5	TGCAGCGCGGAGACAGGGAACAATCAGCCCCAGCATTTT	CSAETGNNQPQHF
NA	TRBV11-2	NA	TRBJ1-2	TGTGCCAGCAGCCCACTGGGTACCTTC	CASSPLGTF
NA	TRBV7-6	NA	TRBJ1-1	TGTGCCAGCAGCTTTACACAGGGAGGAACTGAAGCTTTCTTT	CASSFTQGGTEAFF
NA	TRBV2	NA	TRBJ1-5	TGTGCCAGCAGTGAAGGCAGGAACTATCAGCCCCAGCATTTT	CASSEGRNYQPQHF
TRBD2	TRBV5-1	many	TRBJ2-7	TGCGCCAGCCGCCGGGAGGGGACCTACGAGCAGTACTTC	CASRREGTYEQYF
NA	TRBV5-1	few	TRBJ2-7	TGCGCCAGCAGCTTACTGGACTGGTCCTACGAGCAGTACTTC	CASSLLDWSYEQYF
NA	TRBV9	NA	TRBJ2-1	TGTGCCAGCAGCGTTACGGGGCAGGCCTTCAATGAGCAGTTCTTC	CASSVTGQAFNEQFF
NA	TRBV27	NA	TRBJ1-1	TGTGCCAGCAGTTTTTTGACTGGGAGAACTGAAGCTTTCTTT	CASSFLTGRTEAFF
TRBD1	TRBV4-3	few	TRBJ2-3	TGCGCCAGCAGCCAAGGGGACAGGGCGACAGATACGCAGTATTTT	CASSQGDRATDTQYF
TRBD1	TRBV20-1	many	TRBJ1-5	TGCAGTGCTAGCCTGTCAGGGGGCGGCAATCAGCCCCAGCATTTT	CSASLSGGGNQPQHF
NA	TRBV5-4	once	TRBJ1-1	TGTGCCAGCAGCCGGATGGGGGCCTTCGTCACTGAAGCTTTCTTT	CASSRMGAFVTEAFF
TRBD1	TRBV5-1	few	TRBJ2-3	TGCGCCAGCAACGGACAGGCGGGCACAGATACGCAGTATTTT	CASNGQAGTDTQYF
TRBD1	TRBV7-9	many	TRBJ2-7	TGTGCCAGCCGGGGACAGGGGGTGTACGAGCAGTACTTC	CASRGQGVYEQYF
NA	TRBV4-1	few	TRBJ1-1	TGCGCCAGCGGAGGGCTACAGGGAGGAACTGAAGCTTTCTTT	CASGGLQGGTEAFF
TRBD2	TRBV2	NA	TRBJ2-2	TGTGCCAGCAGTGTCCCCCCGCGGGGGGCTCTCCCCGGGGAGCTGTTTTTT	CASSVPPRGALPGELFF
NA	TRBV12-3/TRBV12-4	many	TRBJ2-5	TGTGCCAGCAGTTTATTCAGTACTTACCAAGAGACCCAGTACTTC	CASSLFSTYQETQYF